This TCR beta chain was sequenced in a study of PD-1 blockade in classical Hodgkin lymphoma. Study-wide background: Patients were dosed intravenously with nivolumab at 3 mg/kg every 2 weeks. Study results and limitations: Exclusion applied to patients who initiated nivolumab less than 1 year following ASCT.

The protocol was immunoSEQ multiplex PCR, while the TCRdb copy is restricted to in-frame clones and leaves out a portion. Seen here are 65,000 to 95,000 clones, roughly 89% observed once, and the top ten hold less than 25%. As for this clone: Its antigen is currently unknown.

This CDR3 has 16 amino acids. Trimming removed 5 bases from V and 4 bases from J; junction bases left unmatched: 8. Germline V gives CDR1 SEHNR, CDR2 FQNEAQ (reference sequence). Brentuximab vedotin exposure varied among the patients, all of whom had relapsed after autologous stem cell transplantation. The chain is built from TRBV7-9 and TRBJ2-5; TRBD2 matches at 12 bases. The TCR was taken from a human donor with classical Hodgkin lymphoma. The sample consisted of peripheral blood mononuclear cells (PBMCs), taken at baseline. CDR3 in DNA: TGTGCCAGCAGCCCCCGACTAGCGGGAGAAGGAGAGACCCAGTACTTC. It specifies CASSPRLAGEGETQYF.